This record looks at one T cell receptor beta chain sequence and its context. The cDNA had a unique molecular identifier and a template-switch universal primer site. Each CDR3 protein gets one entry after TCRdb re-called the 5' RACE reads with MiXCR. The sample carries around 280,000 distinct CDR3 sequences, more than 6.5% recorded once. This specimen belongs to a study of identical twins. The CDR3 spans 16 residues. Germline CDR1 SGHKS, CDR2 YYEKEE (reference sequence). Trimming removed 6 bases from V and 1 base from J; junction bases left unmatched: 10. The sample was also linked to a second study, of yellow fever vaccine responses in identical twins. From that paper: The T cell response to vaccination in identical twins was reportedly partly convergent and partly personalized.

This TCR derives from a woman aged 18-35 years in good health. The sequencing input was memory (CD45RO+) T cells sorted from blood. V gene TRBV5-5 combines with J gene TRBJ2-1; TRBD2 agrees at 7 bases. Here the CDR3 DNA reads TGTGCCAGCACCCCCGGATGGGGGGGGTCCTACAATGAGCAGTTCTTC. Translating gives CASTPGWGGSYNEQFF.